This T cell receptor beta chain was retrieved from a study of blood T cell repertoires in COVID-19 (TCRdb year 2020). Study-wide context: Samples from collaborators originated in the United States, Italy and Spain and spanned both the acute and convalescent phases of COVID-19. The prospective study material was composed of cDNA or gDNA derived from T cells, B-cell-depleted T cells, or PBMCs. Where available, HLA class I and class II types were obtained from metadata supplied by the sample provider rather than from assay-based typing. The repertoires were made available in a free public database intended to serve as a resource for research on the immune response to SARS-CoV-2. Samples came from the ongoing ImmuneRACE study (first 160 participants) plus 1,254 subjects from 6 global collaborators. Nearly every sample came with metadata listing a de-identified subject ID, COVID-19 status, age in years and sex. Subjects who had been exposed to COVID-19, were actively infected with it, or had recovered from it provided the deeply sampled blood TCRbeta repertoires that made up the dataset. What the authors observed across the whole study: Clinical and demographic metadata were provided uncurated, with the amount varying by source and participant.

Counted from cysteine to phenylalanine, this CDR3 has 13 amino acids. This entry keeps only the CDR3 DNA: 39 bases, framed from base 1. Compared with germline, V lacks 3 bases and J lacks 9 bases; bases without a gene match: 5. The germline V gene (reference sequence) provides CDR1 LNHNV and CDR2 YYDKDF. As to this clone: Its binding antigen is unknown. Base qualities are not recorded, but no much larger clone differs from it by a single base.

TCRbeta CDR3 regions were amplified from genomic DNA by means of the immunoSEQ Assay, a bias-controlled multiplex PCR. Per the authors' processing: Nucleated cell counts per sample were estimated from amplification of reference gene primers within the assay. To quantify the absolute abundance of each unique TCRbeta CDR3 rearrangement, sequence reads were collapsed and filtered. Productive Simpson clonality was computed per sample as the square root of Simpson's diversity index over productive rearrangements. TCRdb holds this immuneACCESS table with in-frame rearrangements only. Some clones are missing; in checked studies, unresolved V genes explain under half, and the rest has no known cause. From that table come the V and J calls and clone size; the DNA was used to work out D and trimming. This sample holds approximately 300,000 clones; approximately 86% were observed only once. The leading ten clones occupy approximately 2% of the sample.

Whole blood was collected in K2EDTA tubes by collaborating institutions according to the institutions' own protocols. Collaborator samples were shipped for TCRbeta analysis as frozen whole blood, isolated PBMCs, or DNA extracted from either sample type. Material for sequencing was peripheral blood. The chain is encoded by TRBV15 joined to TRBJ2-1; 7 central bases correspond to TRBD2. This clonotype originated in a man in his late teens or twenties with active or convalescent COVID-19. The CDR3 reads as follows: CATSSSWGGEQFF. The DNA sequence is given as TGTGCCACCAGCAGTAGTTGGGGGGGTGAGCAGTTCTTC.